The clone carrying this T cell receptor (beta chain) was seen only a few times. The entry originates in a study of CD8+CD57+ T cells in acquired aplastic anemia. TCR beta VDJ combinations and CDR3 sequences were profiled from genomic DNA. TCRdb ran MiXCR on the reads and lists one entry per CDR3 protein. In the table there are around 430,000 distinct CDR3 sequences, around a third of which are singletons. An expansion of CD8+CD57+ cells by flow cytometry had been shown in patients chosen for sequencing. Material for sequencing was sorted CD4+, CD8+, or CD8+CD57+ T cells (not recorded which) from PBMCs. The TCR sequence derives from a human donor with aplastic anemia.

Here the CDR3 reads CASSPEYVETQYF. The CDR3 DNA is TGTGCCAGCAGTCCCGAATATGTGGAGACCCAGTACTTC. The V call is TRBV12-3 or TRBV12-4, the J call TRBJ2-5; D is unresolved. The CDR3 is made up of 13 amino acids. V shed 5 bases and J shed 5 bases, with 12 bases lying between them.